The 3 T cell receptor beta chains given below trace back to one sample, sequenced in a study of blood T cell repertoires in COVID-19. Data came from immunoSEQ multiplex PCR; TCRdb stores just in-frame clones and leaves some out. The sample has around 250,000 clones, 80% to 90% seen once. Sample: peripheral blood. These receptors came from a man aged 80 or over with acute or convalescent COVID-19.

Here the CDR3 DNA reads TGCGCCAGCAGCTTGGATGGCCGATCTAGCAGGCAGTACTTC. As protein: CASSLDGRSSRQYF. This chain connects TRBV5-1 to TRBJ2-7, with D possibly being TRBD2 (5 bases). The CDR3 runs to 14 residues. Germline V gene data show CDR1 as SGHRS and CDR2 as YFSETQ. The V end was cut by 0 bases, the J end by 9 bases, with 16 bases between.

The J gene is TRBJ2-7, the V gene TRBV7-2; D gene uncertain. CDR1 and CDR2 from the germline V gene are SGHTA and FQGNSA. Trimming shortened V by 3 bases and J by 3 bases, and 15 bases separated the two germline ends. The CDR3 sequence is 15 residues long. CDR3 DNA sequence: TGTGCCAGCAGCTTCGGTGACTCCCAGCACTACGAGCAGTACTTC. It translates to CASSFGDSQHYEQYF.

This chain links TRBV18 with TRBJ1-1; D perhaps matches TRBD1 (5 bases). The CDR3 length is 16 residues. Germline V gives CDR1 KGHSH, CDR2 LQKENI. Trimming removed 1 base at V and 0 bases at J, with 12 bases between. The CDR3 coding sequence is TGTGCCAGCTCACCACTTTCCCAGGGCATGAACACTGAAGCTTTCTTT. It specifies CASSPLSQGMNTEAFF.